The next 21 T cell receptor beta chains were all read from a single sample in a study of cytomegalovirus exposure and HLA in healthy donors. Amplification used 60 Vbeta primers and 13 Jbeta primers. Clones were sequenced by immunoSEQ multiplex PCR, and TCRdb holds only the in-frame ones, with some missing. The sample lists about 160,000 clones; about four fifths were seen once. Input material: PBMCs. These receptors were collected from a male donor in good health and CMV-seropositive.

J is TRBJ1-6 and V is TRBV11-1, with D perhaps TRBD1 (5 bases). This CDR3 has 14 amino acids. Per the germline V gene, CDR1 is SGHAT and CDR2 is FQDESV (reference sequence). The germline V and J ends were trimmed by 5 bases and 5 bases, with 10 bases remaining between them. Written as DNA, the CDR3 is TGTGCCAGCAGCCTACAGGTGAATAATTCACCCCTCCACTTT. Translation: CASSLQVNNSPLHF. Supplemented by reference TRBV11-1 and TRBJ1-6, the full variable domain reads EAEVAQSPRYKITEKSQAVAFWCDPISGHATLYWYRQILGQGPELLVQFQDESVVDDSQLPKDRFSAERLKGVDSTLKIQPAELGDSAMYLCASSLQVNNSPLHFGNGTRLTVT.

The gene calls are TRBV4-3 and TRBJ1-2; weak D call: TRBD1 (5 bases). Trimming stripped 0 bases from V and 3 bases from J, with 14 bases between. The CDR3 extends over 16 amino acids. Germline V gene sequence: CDR1 LGHNA, CDR2 YSLEER. The CDR3 here is CASSQESGGVYYGYTF. CDR3 nucleotide sequence: TGCGCCAGCAGCCAAGAGTCCGGGGGAGTTTACTATGGCTACACCTTC.

The V call is TRBV4-1, the J call TRBJ1-6, with 7 bases fitting TRBD1. Germline CDR1 and CDR2: MGHRA and YSYEKL. The V gene end was trimmed by 4 bases and the J gene end by 9 bases; junction bases not matched to a gene: 6. This CDR3 region has 14 residues. In DNA form, the CDR3 reads TGCGCCAGCAGCCCCAAGGGGGCGAGTTCACCCCTCCACTTT. Amino acids: CASSPKGASSPLHF.

This chain uses TRBV2 with TRBJ1-4; D possibly corresponds to TRBD1 (6 bases). This CDR3 region has 14 residues. Trimming removed 5 bases from V and 3 bases from J, with 10 bases in between. Germline V gives CDR1 SNHLY, CDR2 FYNNEI. CDR3 nucleotides: TGTGCCAGCAGTCGGGACATCTCTAATGAAAAACTGTTTTTT. Amino acid sequence: CASSRDISNEKLFF.

In DNA form, the CDR3 reads TGCGCCAGCGCGCCGCGACAGGGTGCCTACGAGCAGTACTTC. It codes for CASAPRQGAYEQYF. This chain links TRBV5-1 with TRBJ2-7; 7 bases fit TRBD1. V was clipped by 7 bases and J by 2 bases; unmatched bases: 9. Germline V gene lookup returns CDR1 SGHRS and CDR2 YFSETQ. The CDR3 is 14 residues long.

The sample holds a few counts of this clone. This chain connects TRBV5-4 to TRBJ1-1; D gene ambiguous. The CDR3 runs to 16 residues. Germline CDR1 is SGHNT and CDR2 is YYREEE (reference sequence). V lost 2 bases, J lost 0 bases, and 14 bases lay in between. The chain's CDR3 is CASSFSPTSMNTEAFF. CDR3 nucleotides: TGTGCCAGCAGCTTTTCTCCAACTAGTATGAACACTGAAGCTTTCTTT.

V and J are TRBV19 and TRBJ1-5; 9 nucleotides align to TRBD1. The CDR3 is made up of 13 amino acids. V lost 8 bases, J lost 7 bases, and 6 bases stayed unmatched. Per the germline V gene, CDR1 is LNHDA and CDR2 is SQIVND (reference sequence). The CDR3 region is CASGGQGVQPQHF. The CDR3 region has the DNA TGTGCCAGTGGGGGACAGGGAGTACAGCCCCAGCATTTT.

The CDR3 coding sequence is TGTGCCAGCAGCTTAGTGGCAGAAGAGACCCAGTACTTC. It is translated as CASSLVAEETQYF. The genes are TRBV13 and TRBJ2-5; the D is unclear. The germline CDR1 and CDR2 sequences are PRHDT and FYEKMQ (reference sequence). Trimming removed 1 base from V and 3 bases from J, with 6 bases in between. The CDR3 contains 13 residues. Variable domain in full (rest from reference TRBV13 and TRBJ2-5): AAGVIQSPRHLIKEKRETATLKCYPIPRHDTVYWYQQGPGQDPQFLISFYEKMQSDKGSIPDRFSAQQFSDYHSELNMSSLELGDSALYFCASSLVAEETQYFGPGTRLLVL.

In this sample, this clone turned up a few times. This sequence joins TRBV2 and TRBJ2-7; D perhaps matches TRBD2 (5 bases). The CDR3 covers 13 residues. Germline V gene data show CDR1 as SNHLY and CDR2 as FYNNEI. V was clipped by 8 bases and J by 4 bases, with 15 bases between them. CDR3 in DNA: TGTGCCAGCGGACTCCGGATTGGATACGAGCAGTACTTC. This translates into CASGLRIGYEQYF.

The CDR3 protein is CASSYGQGTEAFF. In DNA form, the CDR3 reads TGTGCCAGCAGTTACGGACAGGGGACTGAAGCTTTCTTT. The gene calls are TRBV6-5 and TRBJ1-1; 9 bases agree with TRBD1. With 2 bases clipped from V and 5 bases from J, the junction kept 0 bases outside the gene matches. CDR3 length: 13 residues. Germline CDR1 and CDR2: MNHEY and SVGAGI.

The rearrangement links TRBV7-3 to TRBJ2-3, with TRBD2 identical over 8 bases. Germline V gene sequence: CDR1 SGHTA, CDR2 FQGTGA. The CDR3 runs to 17 residues. V trimming: 4 bases; J trimming: 3 bases; junction bases outside the gene matches: 12. CDR3 bases: TGTGCCAGCAGCTCTCTATCCGGGACTAGGGTGACAGATACGCAGTATTTT. It encodes CASSSLSGTRVTDTQYF.

V gene TRBV2 combines with J gene TRBJ1-1, with D hard to call. The CDR3 runs 14 residues. V lost 6 bases and J lost 3, with 14 bases in between. In germline, CDR1 is SNHLY, CDR2 FYNNEI. The CDR3 coding sequence is TGTGCCAGCAGCCCACACGGTCGGGACACTGAAGCTTTCTTT. Translating it yields CASSPHGRDTEAFF. Full variable domain (missing parts from reference TRBV2 and TRBJ1-1): EPEVTQTPSHQVTQMGQEVILRCVPISNHLYFYWYRQILGQKVEFLVSFYNNEISEKSEIFDDQFSVERPDGSNFTLKIRSTKLEDSAMYFCASSPHGRDTEAFFGQGTRLTVV.

This sequence joins TRBV25-1 and TRBJ1-6; 10 positions agree with TRBD1. V gave up 8 bases and J gave up 4 bases; unmatched junction bases: 5. CDR3 length: 15 residues. From germline, CDR1 is MGHDK and CDR2 SYGVNS. The CDR3 reads CASGGQGRYNSPLHF. The CDR3 DNA sequence: TGTGCCAGCGGGGGACAGGGGAGGTATAATTCACCCCTCCACTTT.

The rearrangement joins TRBV5-6 to TRBJ2-1, with D perhaps matching TRBD2 (6 bases). Germline V gives CDR1 SGHDT, CDR2 YYEEEE. This CDR3 contains 15 residues. The ends were cut back, 4 bases at V and 3 bases at J, with 14 bases in the middle. The chain's CDR3 is CASSGLARFYNEQFF. The CDR3 coding sequence is TGTGCCAGCAGCGGCCTAGCGCGATTCTACAATGAGCAGTTCTTC.

This chain uses TRBV9 with TRBJ2-1, with 7 positions matching TRBD1. Germline V CDR1 and CDR2: SGDLS, YYNGEE. The CDR3 is 15 amino acids. J was trimmed by 2 bases and V by 3 bases; bases with no gene match: 5. The DNA of the CDR3 is TGTGCCAGCAGCGCGAAGGACAGGCCCTACAATGAGCAGTTCTTC. This codes for CASSAKDRPYNEQFF.

This chain uses TRBV13 with TRBJ1-4; tentatively, D is TRBD1 (5 bases). The CDR3 is 14 residues long. V lost 2 bases, J lost 8 bases, and 12 bases lay in between. The V gene's germline CDR1 is PRHDT and CDR2 FYEKMQ (reference sequence). CDR3 amino acids: CASSLTTGEEKLFF. The DNA for the CDR3 is TGTGCCAGCAGCTTAACTACAGGCGAGGAAAAACTGTTTTTT.

The chain carries TRBV5-8 and TRBJ1-2; 7 positions match TRBD1. The germline V gene encodes CDR1 SGHTS and CDR2 YDEGEE. Trimming at V came to 0 bases and at J to 8 bases, leaving 7 bases not matched to a gene. The CDR3 has 14 residues. The CDR3 DNA is TGTGCCAGCAGCTTGGAGGTATTGACAGGGGGCTACACCTTC. This encodes CASSLEVLTGGYTF.

The chain links TRBV2 to TRBJ2-3; 7 bases are a match to TRBD2. J lost 0 bases, V lost 7 bases, and 13 bases had no gene match. This CDR3 region has 17 residues. From germline, CDR1 is SNHLY and CDR2 FYNNEI. As DNA, the CDR3 is TGTGCCAGCAATGCGTTGTTGGGCGGGGGAAGCACAGATACGCAGTATTTT. Protein sequence: CASNALLGGGSTDTQYF.

V gene TRBV4-1 combines with J gene TRBJ2-7; tentative D call: TRBD2 (5 bases). The V and J ends lost 4 bases and 2 bases respectively, with 15 bases between them. In germline, CDR1 is MGHRA, CDR2 YSYEKL. The CDR3 extends over 15 amino acids. Here the CDR3 reads CASSPAADGTYEQYF. DNA of the CDR3: TGCGCCAGCAGCCCGGCAGCGGACGGAACCTACGAGCAGTACTTC.

The rearrangement joins TRBV27 to TRBJ2-2, with D perhaps matching TRBD2 (7 bases). The CDR3 is made up of 18 amino acids. Germline V gene sequence: CDR1 MNHEY, CDR2 SMNVEV (reference sequence). Between the trimmed V and J ends, which lost 5 bases and 4 bases, there was a span of 23 bases. As DNA, the CDR3 is TGTGCCAGCAGTACGAGCTTTGGGGGGGGACAAAGCACCGGGGAGCTGTTTTTT. It encodes CASSTSFGGGQSTGELFF.

The chain is built from TRBV9 and TRBJ1-4; TRBD1 might be the D (6 bases). This CDR3 contains 14 residues. The V gene's germline CDR1 is SGDLS and CDR2 YYNGEE. The V end lost 4 bases, the J end lost 5 bases, and 12 bases lay between the germline ends. The CDR3 DNA sequence: TGTGCCAGCAGCCGAGGGGGGGTAAATGAAAAACTGTTTTTT. Translating gives CASSRGGVNEKLFF.